The following is a T cell receptor (beta chain) sequence with its context. Its antigen is not identified. This entry belongs to a study of OX40 agonist ivuxolimab in advanced cancers. Overall study: Patients were treated with intravenous ivuxolimab, dosed at 0.01 to 10 mg/kg and infused every 2 weeks. Cohort: roughly 80% men, mean age about 62, aged about 23 to 80. Whole-study results and caveats: With doses of 0.1-3.0 mg/kg, partial responders showed among the lowest clonal expansion.

Here immunoSEQ multiplex PCR was the method, and the copy in TCRdb shows in-frame clones only, minus some. Here the sample spans about 50,000 clones, 82% being singletons. CDR3 length: 16 residues. CDR1 is SGHNT, CDR2 YENEEA, per germline. Trimming took off 4 bases at V and 2 bases at J, with 18 bases between the two ends. The chain has TRBV11-3 and TRBJ2-7; TRBD1 is a possible D gene (6 bases). The starting material was CD4+ or CD8+ T cells sorted from blood, obtained in a trial of the OX40 agonist ivuxolimab. This sequence was found in an adult with an advanced solid tumor such as melanoma, head and neck, liver or kidney cancer. CDR3 sequence: CASSSGAGTATYEQYF. The CDR3 DNA is TGTGCCAGCAGCTCAGGGGCCGGGACGGCGACCTACGAGCAGTACTTC.